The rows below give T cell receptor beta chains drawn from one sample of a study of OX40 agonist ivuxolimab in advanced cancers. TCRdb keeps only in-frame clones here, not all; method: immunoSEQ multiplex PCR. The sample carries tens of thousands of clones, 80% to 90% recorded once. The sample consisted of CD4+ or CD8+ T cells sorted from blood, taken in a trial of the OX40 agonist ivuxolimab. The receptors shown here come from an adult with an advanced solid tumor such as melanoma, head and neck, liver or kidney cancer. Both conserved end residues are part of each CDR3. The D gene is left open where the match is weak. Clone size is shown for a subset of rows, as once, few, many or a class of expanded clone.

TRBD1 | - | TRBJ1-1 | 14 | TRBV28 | TGTGCCAGCAGTTTTTCAGGGGGCTACACTGAAGCTTTCTTT | CASSFSGGYTEAFF
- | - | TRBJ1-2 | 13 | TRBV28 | TGTGCCAGCAGCTTTACGGTAGCTGACGGCTACACCTTC | CASSFTVADGYTF
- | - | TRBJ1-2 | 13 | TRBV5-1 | TGCGCCAGCAGCTCGGACAAGGACTATGGCTACACCTTC | CASSSDKDYGYTF
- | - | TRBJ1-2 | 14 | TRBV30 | TGTGCCTGGAGTGTTCAGGTTCTAGGCTATGGCTACACCTTC | CAWSVQVLGYGYTF
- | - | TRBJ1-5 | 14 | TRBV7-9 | TGTGCCAGCAGCCCGCTCAGGGAAGGTCAGCCCCAGCATTTT | CASSPLREGQPQHF
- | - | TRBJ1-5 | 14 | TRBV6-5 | TGTGCCAGCAGTTCGCGGAATCCTTTGGAGCCCCAGCATTTT | CASSSRNPLEPQHF
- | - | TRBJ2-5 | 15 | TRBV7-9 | TGTGCCAGCAGCCCCATCGGGGGATCTCTTGAGACCCAGTACTTC | CASSPIGGSLETQYF
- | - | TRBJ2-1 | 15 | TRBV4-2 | TGTGCCAGCAGCCCCAAAACAGGTCTGGGGGATGAGCAGTTCTTC | CASSPKTGLGDEQFF
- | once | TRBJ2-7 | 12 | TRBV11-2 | TGTGCCAGCAGCTTAGGCCTTAACGAGCAGTACTTC | CASSLGLNEQYF
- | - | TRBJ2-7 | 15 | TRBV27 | TGTGCCAGCAGTCCTGGTCCCGGTGGAGTCTACGAGCAGTACTTC | CASSPGPGGVYEQYF
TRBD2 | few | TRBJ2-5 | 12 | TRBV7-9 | TGTGCCAGCAGTAGCGGGGTGGAGACCCAGTACTTC | CASSSGVETQYF
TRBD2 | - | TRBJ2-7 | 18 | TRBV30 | TGTGTCTGGAGCCTAGATCCGGGACTAGCGGGGGCAACCTACGAGCAGTACTTC | CVWSLDPGLAGATYEQYF
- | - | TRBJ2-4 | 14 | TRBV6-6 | TGTGCCAGCAGTTACTCGTTAGGGTTGAGCATTCAGTACTTC | CASSYSLGLSIQYF
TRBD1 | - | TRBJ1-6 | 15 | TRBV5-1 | TGCGCCAGCAGCTTGGCCGGGACAGCTAATTCACCCCTCCACTTT | CASSLAGTANSPLHF
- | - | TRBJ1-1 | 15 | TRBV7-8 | TGTGCCAGCAGTTCAAATGGACAGACATCCACTGAAGCTTTCTTT | CASSSNGQTSTEAFF
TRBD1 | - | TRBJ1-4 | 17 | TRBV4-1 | TGCGCCAGCAGCCCCCGGGGACAGGACCCGACTAATGAAAAACTGTTTTTT | CASSPRGQDPTNEKLFF
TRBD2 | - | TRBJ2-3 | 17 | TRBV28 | TGTGCCAGCAGTTTGGGGGGACTAGCGGGGCTCCAGAATACGCAGTATTTT | CASSLGGLAGLQNTQYF
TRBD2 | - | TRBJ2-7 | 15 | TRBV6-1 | TGTGCCAGCAGCCTGCTCGGGACTAGTATCTACGAGCAGTACTTC | CASSLLGTSIYEQYF
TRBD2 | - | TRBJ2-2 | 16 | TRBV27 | TGTGCCAGCAGTTTCTTTGCCGGCGGGGGCACCGGGGAGCTGTTTTTT | CASSFFAGGGTGELFF
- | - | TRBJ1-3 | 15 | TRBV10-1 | TGCGCCAGCAGCGCAGACCTGGGAACTGGAAACACCATATATTTT | CASSADLGTGNTIYF
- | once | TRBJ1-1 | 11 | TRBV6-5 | TGTGCCAGCACCGCGGCGGGAGAAGCTTTCTTT | CASTAAGEAFF
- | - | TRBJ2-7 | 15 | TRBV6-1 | TGTGCCAGCAGTGAATTTGCGGGGACCGGCTACGAGCAGTACTTC | CASSEFAGTGYEQYF
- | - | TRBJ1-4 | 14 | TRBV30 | TGTGCCTGGAGTGTACCTCGCGGTAATGAAAAACTGTTTTTT | CAWSVPRGNEKLFF
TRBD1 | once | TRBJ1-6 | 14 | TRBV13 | TGTGCCAGCAGCCTGGGACAGGGGAACTCACCCCTCCACTTT | CASSLGQGNSPLHF
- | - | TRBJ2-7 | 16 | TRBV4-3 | TGCGCCAGCAGCCAAGATGCCTCGGGGGCAGGCTACGAGCAGTACTTC | CASSQDASGAGYEQYF
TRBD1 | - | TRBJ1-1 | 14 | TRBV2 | TGTGCCAGCAGTGAGTACAGGGGGCATACTGAAGCTTTCTTT | CASSEYRGHTEAFF
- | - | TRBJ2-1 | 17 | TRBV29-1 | TGCAGCGTTGATGAGGAGGGCAGCGACTACTCCTACAATGAGCAGTTCTTC | CSVDEEGSDYSYNEQFF
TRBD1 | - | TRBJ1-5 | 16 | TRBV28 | TGTGCCAGCAGTACGCCAGACAGGGCCGTGTATCAGCCCCAGCATTTT | CASSTPDRAVYQPQHF
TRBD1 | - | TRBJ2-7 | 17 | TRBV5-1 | TGCGCCAGCAGCGTGGGGGGAGGACAGGGGGACTCCTACGAGCAGTACTTC | CASSVGGGQGDSYEQYF
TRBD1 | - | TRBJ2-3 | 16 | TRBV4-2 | TGTGCCAGCAGCCAAGGGACAGGGGGGACTTTGGATACGCAGTATTTT | CASSQGTGGTLDTQYF
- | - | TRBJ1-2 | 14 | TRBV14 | TGTGCCAGCAGCGGCCAGTCTCCTTTCTATGGCTACACCTTC | CASSGQSPFYGYTF
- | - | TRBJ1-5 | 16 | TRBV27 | TGTGCCAGCAGTTTATTGGCCGATTTCGGCAATCAGCCCCAGCATTTT | CASSLLADFGNQPQHF
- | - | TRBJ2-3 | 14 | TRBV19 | TGTGCCAGTAGTTCGTCGGGGTTTCCAGATACGCAGTATTTT | CASSSSGFPDTQYF